The 18 T cell receptor beta chains given below trace back to one sample, sequenced in a study of cytomegalovirus exposure and HLA in healthy donors. Use of 60 Vbeta and 13 Jbeta primers characterized the PCR. Produced via immunoSEQ multiplex PCR; TCRdb's table is partial and in-frame only. The table has 150,000 to 200,000 clones, about 80% seen once. Source material: PBMCs. The source of these receptors is a woman aged 40 to 50 in good health and CMV-seronegative.

The DNA for the CDR3 is TGTGCCAGCAGCCCACAGGGGAACACTGAAGCTTTCTTT. It encodes CASSPQGNTEAFF. The V gene is TRBV5-4, the J gene TRBJ1-1; possibly TRBD1 for D (6 bases). Germline CDR1 and CDR2: SGHNT and YYREEE (reference sequence). The germline V and J ends were trimmed by 4 bases and 1 base, with 8 bases remaining between them. The CDR3 runs to 13 residues.

V is TRBV29-1 and J is TRBJ2-7, with unresolved D. Trimming took 7 bases from V and 0 from J, leaving 7 bases between them. The CDR3 runs 11 residues. The germline V gene encodes CDR1 SQVTM and CDR2 ANQGSEA. CDR3 sequence (DNA): TGCAGCGGTGTCAGCTCCTACGAGCAGTACTTC. It translates to CSGVSSYEQYF.

The J gene is TRBJ2-5, the V gene TRBV7-3, with D possibly being TRBD2 (6 bases). Germline V gives CDR1 SGHTA, CDR2 FQGTGA. This CDR3 contains 16 residues. V was clipped by 1 base and J by 5 bases, with 17 bases between them. As DNA, the CDR3 is TGTGCCAGCAGCTTAAAGGGACTGGGTCAAGGGGAGACCCAGTACTTC. Its protein product is CASSLKGLGQGETQYF.

The V call is TRBV29-1, the J call TRBJ2-7, with 9 bases aligning to TRBD1. Trimming took 0 bases from V and 6 from J; bases not matched to a gene: 9. The germline gives CDR1 SQVTM, CDR2 ANQGSEA. The CDR3 has 15 amino acids. The CDR3 nucleotides read TGCAGCGTTGAAGAAGGCTGGACAGGGGACGCCGAGCAGTACTTC. This gives the protein CSVEEGWTGDAEQYF.

The chain recombines TRBV28 with TRBJ1-6; perhaps TRBD1 as D (6 bases). The ends were cut back, 8 bases at V and 8 bases at J, with 10 bases in the middle. The CDR3 is made up of 12 amino acids. CDR1 and CDR2 (germline): MDHEN, SYDVKM. CDR3: CASGEGDSPLHF. In DNA form, the CDR3 reads TGTGCCAGCGGCGAGGGGGATTCACCCCTCCACTTT.

V is TRBV4-3 and J is TRBJ1-2; 8 bases are shared with TRBD1. The CDR3 has 15 amino acids. V shed 0 bases, J shed 3 bases, and the junction held 3 bases outside the gene matches. Looked up from germline, CDR1 is LGHNA and CDR2 is YSLEER. CDR3 amino acids: CASSQDPGGDYGYTF. The DNA of the CDR3 is TGCGCCAGCAGCCAAGACCCAGGGGGCGACTATGGCTACACCTTC.

This clone appeared a few times. This sequence joins TRBV7-3 and TRBJ1-1, with D possibly matching TRBD1 (6 bases). V lost 1 base, J lost 2 bases, and 8 bases lay in between. This CDR3 is 14 amino acids long. Germline assignment: CDR1 SGHTA and CDR2 FQGTGA. The DNA of the CDR3 is TGTGCCAGCAGCTTAAGACAGGACAACACTGAAGCTTTCTTT. This sequence encodes CASSLRQDNTEAFF. Full variable domain (missing parts from reference TRBV7-3 and TRBJ1-1): GAGVSQTPSNKVTEKGKYVELRCDPISGHTALYWYRQSLGQGPEFLIYFQGTGAADDSGLPNDRFFAVRPEGSVSTLKIQRTERGDSAVYLCASSLRQDNTEAFFGQGTRLTVV.

This clone has a handful of counts. At one of its ends the junction is not consistent with the germline gene, which may arise from a read error. The V call is TRBV11-3, the J call TRBJ1-1; weak D call: TRBD1 (6 bases). The CDR3 covers 12 residues. Germline CDR1 is SGHNT and CDR2 is YENEEA. The CDR3 loop is CASSLGVPDSSF. The CDR3 DNA follows: TGTGCCAGCAGCTTAGGGGTTCCGGACAGTTCCTTT. Combining the CDR3 with reference TRBV11-3 and TRBJ1-1 gives the whole variable domain EAGVVQSPRYKIIEKKQPVAFWCNPISGHNTLYWYLQNLGQGPELLIRYENEEAVDDSQLPKDRFSAERLKGVDSTLKIQPAELGDSAVYLCASSLGVPDSSFGQGTRLTVV.

V is TRBV6-5 and J is TRBJ1-6; tentative D call: TRBD1 (5 bases). This CDR3 is 14 amino acids long. Trimming shortened V by 6 bases and J by 8 bases, and 14 bases separated the two germline ends. Germline CDR1 and CDR2: MNHEY and SVGAGI. The CDR3 protein is CASRTSSGDSPLHF. CDR3 nucleotide sequence: TGTGCCAGCAGAACCTCCTCGGGGGATTCACCCCTCCACTTT.

V and J are TRBV25-1 and TRBJ1-1; tentatively, D is TRBD1 (6 bases). Trimming pared 5 bases from V and 3 bases from J, leaving 10 bases between. CDR3 length equals 13 residues. CDR1 is MGHDK and CDR2 is SYGVNS in the germline V gene. The CDR3 sequence is CASSPDSYTEAFF. The CDR3 region has the DNA TGTGCCAGCAGTCCGGACAGTTACACTGAAGCTTTCTTT.

The table lists this clone with a count of one. The chain carries TRBV7-3 and TRBJ2-7, with TRBD1 identical over 7 bases. Germline V gene sequence: CDR1 SGHTA, CDR2 FQGTGA. This CDR3 is 18 amino acids long. Unmatched junction bases numbered 14, after V lost 2 bases and J lost 1 base. The CDR3 coding sequence is TGTGCCAGCAGCTTATTGGGACAGACCCCAAATCCGTCCTACGAGCAGTACGTC. This translates into CASSLLGQTPNPSYEQYV.

The chain joins TRBV4-3 to TRBJ1-4; possibly TRBD1 for D (6 bases). CDR3 length equals 15 residues. V dropped 2 bases and J dropped 4 bases, with 11 bases sitting between them. CDR1 and CDR2 (germline): LGHNA, YSLEER. CDR3 sequence: CASSQSGTSNEKLFF. In nucleotides, the CDR3 is TGCGCCAGCAGCCAATCCGGGACAAGTAATGAAAAACTGTTTTTT.

The V call is TRBV6-1, the J call TRBJ1-1; no definite D call. The germline V gene encodes CDR1 MNHNS and CDR2 SASEGT. The CDR3 contains 14 residues. V lost 7 bases to trimming and J lost 0 bases, with 12 bases between them. In nucleotides, the CDR3 is TGTGCCAGCAACCGTCACGGTATGAACACTGAAGCTTTCTTT. As protein: CASNRHGMNTEAFF.

V is TRBV5-8 and J is TRBJ1-2; D is possibly TRBD1 (6 bases). CDR1 SGHTS and CDR2 YDEGEE come from the germline V gene. Deletions cut 1 base from V and 7 bases from J, with 17 bases between. This CDR3 region has 15 residues. The CDR3 region is CASSLIIQGLGGYTF. The CDR3 DNA reads as TGTGCCAGCAGCTTGATTATCCAGGGGCTAGGTGGCTACACCTTC.

As DNA, the CDR3 is TGTGCCAGCAGGAGGGGTCGGGGACAGGGGATAGGCTACACCTTC. Its protein is CASRRGRGQGIGYTF. This sequence joins TRBV2 and TRBJ1-2, with 10 bases matching TRBD1. Germline V gives CDR1 SNHLY, CDR2 FYNNEI. CDR3 length equals 15 residues. Germline trimming cut 6 bases from V and 8 bases from J; bases unmatched to any gene: 12.

V gene TRBV7-2 combines with J gene TRBJ2-1; 11 bases agree with TRBD2. The germline gives CDR1 SGHTA, CDR2 FQGNSA. The ends lost 0 bases at V and 6 bases at J; junction bases unmatched: 4. The CDR3 consists of 16 residues. The chain's CDR3 is CASSLAGLAVFNEQFF. The CDR3 coding sequence is TGTGCCAGCAGCTTAGCGGGACTAGCGGTCTTCAATGAGCAGTTCTTC.

The rearrangement uses TRBV29-1 and TRBJ1-2; a weak D match, TRBD1 (5 bases). Germline CDR1 and CDR2: SQVTM and ANQGSEA. The CDR3 contains 13 residues. V lost 5 bases, J lost 6 bases, and 16 bases lay in between. The CDR3 here is CSVINQGAHGYTF. The CDR3 DNA is TGCAGCGTTATAAATCAGGGTGCCCATGGCTACACCTTC.

The rearrangement uses TRBV11-3 and TRBJ2-7; 8 positions agree with TRBD1. The germline gives CDR1 SGHNT, CDR2 YENEEA. The V gene end was trimmed by 2 bases and the J gene end by 5 bases; junction bases not matched to a gene: 2. This CDR3 spans 13 amino acids. CDR3 in DNA: TGTGCCAGCAGCTTAAGGACAGGGAACGAGCAGTACGTC. Residues: CASSLRTGNEQYV.